This T cell receptor beta chain came from a study of T cells in Graves' hyperthyroidism and ophthalmopathy. Looking at the study overall: Peripheral blood was taken when the disease was first diagnosed, before any treatment began.

Using RNA transcripts as the source, TCR beta CDR3 regions were amplified. The HTBI primer set served for first-round RT-PCR of the TCR CDR3. TCRdb itself ran the multiplex PCR reads through MiXCR, one entry per CDR3 protein. The sample carries approximately 600,000 distinct CDR3 sequences, approximately 15% recorded once. Hyperthyroidism, newly diagnosed and lasting under 2 months, affected patients aged 18 to 65. This clonotype was counted many times. In germline, CDR1 is GTSNPN, CDR2 SVGIG (reference sequence). This CDR3 has 13 amino acids. The V gene end was trimmed by 2 bases and the J gene end by 6 bases; junction bases not matched to a gene: 5.

The origin of this receptor is a woman aged 25 to 39 with Graves' hyperthyroidism that later progressed to Graves' ophthalmopathy. The sample taken for sequencing was blood. The J gene is TRBJ2-3, the V gene TRBV30; 7 nucleotides align to TRBD2. The CDR3 DNA follows: TGTGCCTGGAGTCCGGGAGGCCATGATACGCAGTATTTT. Encoded protein: CAWSPGGHDTQYF. The full variable domain, with the rest looked up from reference TRBV30 and TRBJ2-3, is SQTIHQWPATLVQPVGSPLSLECTVEGTSNPNLYWYRQAAGRGLQLLFYSVGIGQISSEVPQNLSASRPQDRQFILSSKKLLLSDSGFYLCAWSPGGHDTQYFGPGTRLTVL.